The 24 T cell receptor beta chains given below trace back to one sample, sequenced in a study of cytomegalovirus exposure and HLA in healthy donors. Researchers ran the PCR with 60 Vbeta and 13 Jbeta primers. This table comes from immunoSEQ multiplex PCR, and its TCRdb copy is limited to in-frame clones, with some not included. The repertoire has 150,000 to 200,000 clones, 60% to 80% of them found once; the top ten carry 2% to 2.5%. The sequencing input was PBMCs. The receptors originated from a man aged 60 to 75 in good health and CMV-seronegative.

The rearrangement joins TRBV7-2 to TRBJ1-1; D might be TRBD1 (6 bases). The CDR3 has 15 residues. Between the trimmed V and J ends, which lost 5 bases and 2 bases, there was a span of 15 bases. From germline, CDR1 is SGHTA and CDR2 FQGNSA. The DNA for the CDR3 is TGTGCCAGCAGCCCTAGGACAGACTTTAACACTGAAGCTTTCTTT. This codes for CASSPRTDFNTEAFF.

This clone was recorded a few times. CDR3 loop: CASSESGRIKETQYF. Here the CDR3 DNA reads TGTGCCAGCAGTGAATCTGGCAGAATTAAAGAGACCCAGTACTTC. The genes are TRBV25-1 and TRBJ2-5; D ambiguous. The V end lost 1 base, the J end lost 3 bases, and 12 bases lay between the germline ends. This CDR3 is built from 15 residues. From germline, CDR1 is MGHDK and CDR2 SYGVNS.

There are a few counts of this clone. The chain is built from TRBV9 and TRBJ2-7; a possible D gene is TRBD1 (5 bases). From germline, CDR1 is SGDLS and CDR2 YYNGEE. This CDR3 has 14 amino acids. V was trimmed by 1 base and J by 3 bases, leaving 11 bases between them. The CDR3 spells CASSVMATGYEQYF. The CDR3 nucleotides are TGTGCCAGCAGCGTAATGGCCACAGGCTACGAGCAGTACTTC.

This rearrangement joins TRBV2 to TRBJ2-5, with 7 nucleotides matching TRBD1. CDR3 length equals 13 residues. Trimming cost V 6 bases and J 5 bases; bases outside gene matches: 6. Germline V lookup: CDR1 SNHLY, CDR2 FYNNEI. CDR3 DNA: TGTGCCAGCAGCCTGAAACAGGGGGAGACCCAGTACTTC. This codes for CASSLKQGETQYF.

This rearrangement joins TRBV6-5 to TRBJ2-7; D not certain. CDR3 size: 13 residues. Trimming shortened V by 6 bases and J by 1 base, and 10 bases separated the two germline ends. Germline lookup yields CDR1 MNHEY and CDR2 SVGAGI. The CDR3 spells CASRSSLSYEQYF. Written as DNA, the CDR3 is TGTGCCAGCAGGAGCTCCCTTTCCTACGAGCAGTACTTC.

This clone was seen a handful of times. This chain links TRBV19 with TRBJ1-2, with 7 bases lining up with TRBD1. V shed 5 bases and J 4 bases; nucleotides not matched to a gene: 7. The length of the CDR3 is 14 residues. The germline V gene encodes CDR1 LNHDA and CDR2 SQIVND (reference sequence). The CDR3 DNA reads TGTGCCAGTAGTGTAAGACAGGGTCCCTATGGCTACACCTTC. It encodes CASSVRQGPYGYTF.

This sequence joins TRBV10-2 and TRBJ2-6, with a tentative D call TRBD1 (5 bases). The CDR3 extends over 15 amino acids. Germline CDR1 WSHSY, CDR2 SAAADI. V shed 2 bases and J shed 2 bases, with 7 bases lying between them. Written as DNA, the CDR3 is TGCGCCAGCAGTGAGAGCAGGGCTGGGGCCAACGTCCTGACTTTC. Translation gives CASSESRAGANVLTF.

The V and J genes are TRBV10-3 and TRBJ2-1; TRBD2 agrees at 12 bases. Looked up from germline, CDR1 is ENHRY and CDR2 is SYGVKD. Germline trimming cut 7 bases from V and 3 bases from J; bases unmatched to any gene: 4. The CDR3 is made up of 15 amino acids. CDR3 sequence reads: CAIKLTSGGYNEQFF. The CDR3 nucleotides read TGTGCCATCAAACTGACTAGCGGGGGCTACAATGAGCAGTTCTTC.

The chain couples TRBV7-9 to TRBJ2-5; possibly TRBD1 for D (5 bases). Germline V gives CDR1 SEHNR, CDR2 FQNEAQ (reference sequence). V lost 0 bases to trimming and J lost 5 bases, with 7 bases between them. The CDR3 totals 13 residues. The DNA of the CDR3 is TGTGCCAGCAGCTTAGCAGGGGTGGAGACCCAGTACTTC. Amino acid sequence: CASSLAGVETQYF.

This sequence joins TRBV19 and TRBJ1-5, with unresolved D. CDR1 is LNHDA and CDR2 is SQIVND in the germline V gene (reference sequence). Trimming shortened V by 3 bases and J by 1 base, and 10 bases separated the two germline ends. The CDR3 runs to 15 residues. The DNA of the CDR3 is TGTGCCAGTAGTATGAACGGAGGAAGCAATCAGCCCCAGCATTTT. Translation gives CASSMNGGSNQPQHF.

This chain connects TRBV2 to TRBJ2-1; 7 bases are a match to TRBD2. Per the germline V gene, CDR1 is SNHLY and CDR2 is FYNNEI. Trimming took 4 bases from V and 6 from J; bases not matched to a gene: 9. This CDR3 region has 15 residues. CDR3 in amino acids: CASSGSASGGNEQFF. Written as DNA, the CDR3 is TGTGCCAGCAGTGGTTCGGCTAGCGGAGGCAATGAGCAGTTCTTC.

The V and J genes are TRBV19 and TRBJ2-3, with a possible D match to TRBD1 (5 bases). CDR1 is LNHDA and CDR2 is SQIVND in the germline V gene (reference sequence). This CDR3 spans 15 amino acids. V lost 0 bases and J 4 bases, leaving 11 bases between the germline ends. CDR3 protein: CASSIDRVVADTQYF. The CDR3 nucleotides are TGTGCCAGTAGTATAGACAGGGTGGTCGCAGATACGCAGTATTTT.

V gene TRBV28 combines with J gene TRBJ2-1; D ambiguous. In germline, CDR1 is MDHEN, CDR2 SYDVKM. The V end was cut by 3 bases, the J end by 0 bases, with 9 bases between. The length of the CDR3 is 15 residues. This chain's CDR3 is CASSFRQSSYNEQFF. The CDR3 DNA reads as TGTGCCAGCAGTTTCAGGCAGAGCTCCTACAATGAGCAGTTCTTC.

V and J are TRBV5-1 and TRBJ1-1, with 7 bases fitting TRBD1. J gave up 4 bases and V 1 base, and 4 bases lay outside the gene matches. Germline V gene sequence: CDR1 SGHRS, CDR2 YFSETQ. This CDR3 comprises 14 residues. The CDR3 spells CASSLNRGITEAFF. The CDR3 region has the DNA TGCGCCAGCAGCTTGAACAGGGGAATCACTGAAGCTTTCTTT.

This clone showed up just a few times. This chain's CDR3 is CATSREAGTNTGELFF. The CDR3 nucleotides are TGTGCCACCAGCAGAGAGGCAGGGACGAACACCGGGGAGCTGTTTTTT. V and J are TRBV15 and TRBJ2-2; the D gene is possibly TRBD1 (5 bases). Germline CDR1 reads LNHNV; CDR2 reads YYDKDF (reference sequence). V lost 0 bases to trimming and J lost 0 bases, with 8 bases between them. This CDR3 comprises 16 residues.

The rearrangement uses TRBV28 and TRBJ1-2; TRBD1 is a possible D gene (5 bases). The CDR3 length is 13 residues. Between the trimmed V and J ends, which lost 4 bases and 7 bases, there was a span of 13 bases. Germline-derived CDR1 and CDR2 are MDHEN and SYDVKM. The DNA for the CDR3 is TGTGCCAGCAGTTCGGGGGGAGGGAGTGGCTACACCTTC. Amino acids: CASSSGGGSGYTF.

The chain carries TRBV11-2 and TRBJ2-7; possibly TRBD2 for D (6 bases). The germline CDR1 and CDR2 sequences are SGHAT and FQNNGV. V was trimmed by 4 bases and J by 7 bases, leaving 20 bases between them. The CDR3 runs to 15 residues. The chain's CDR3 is CASSWQGARAGEQYF. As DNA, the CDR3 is TGTGCCAGCAGCTGGCAAGGGGCCAGGGCGGGGGAGCAGTACTTC.

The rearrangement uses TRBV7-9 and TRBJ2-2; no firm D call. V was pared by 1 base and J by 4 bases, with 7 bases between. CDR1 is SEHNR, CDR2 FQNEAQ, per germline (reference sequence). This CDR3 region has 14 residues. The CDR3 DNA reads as TGTGCCAGCAGCTTAGGACACATCACCGGGGAGCTGTTTTTT. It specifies CASSLGHITGELFF.

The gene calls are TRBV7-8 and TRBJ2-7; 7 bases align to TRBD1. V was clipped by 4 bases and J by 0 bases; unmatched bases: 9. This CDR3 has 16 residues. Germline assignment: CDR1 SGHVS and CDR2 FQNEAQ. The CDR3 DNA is TGTGCCAGCAGCTCGAGAAACCGGGACAGCTCCTACGAGCAGTACTTC. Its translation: CASSSRNRDSSYEQYF. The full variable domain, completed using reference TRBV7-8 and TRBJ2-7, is GAGVSQSPRYKVAKRGQDVALRCDPISGHVSLFWYQQALGQGPEFLTYFQNEAQLDKSGLPSDRFFAERPEGSVSTLKIQRTQQEDSAVYLCASSSRNRDSSYEQYFGPGTRLTVT.

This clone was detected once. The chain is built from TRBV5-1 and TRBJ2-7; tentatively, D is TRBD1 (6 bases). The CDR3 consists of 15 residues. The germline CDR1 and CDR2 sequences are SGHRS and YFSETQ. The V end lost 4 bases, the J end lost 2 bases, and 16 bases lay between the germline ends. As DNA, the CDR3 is TGCGCCAGCAGCGGCGACGGGACATCAACCTACGAGCAGTACTTC. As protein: CASSGDGTSTYEQYF.

As DNA, the CDR3 is TGTGCCAGCAGCCCGGTCGGCACAGATACGCAGTATTTT. This gives the protein CASSPVGTDTQYF. The V call is TRBV7-2, the J call TRBJ2-3; D remains ambiguous. The V and J ends lost 5 bases and 1 base respectively, with 7 bases between them. Germline lookup yields CDR1 SGHTA and CDR2 FQGNSA. The CDR3 extends over 13 amino acids.

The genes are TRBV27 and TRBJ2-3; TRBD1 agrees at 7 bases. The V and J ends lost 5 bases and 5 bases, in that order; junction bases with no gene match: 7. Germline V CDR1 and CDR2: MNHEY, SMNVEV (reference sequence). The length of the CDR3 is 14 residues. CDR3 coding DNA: TGTGCCAGCAGTGGTAACAGGGGTATAGATACGCAGTATTTT. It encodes CASSGNRGIDTQYF.

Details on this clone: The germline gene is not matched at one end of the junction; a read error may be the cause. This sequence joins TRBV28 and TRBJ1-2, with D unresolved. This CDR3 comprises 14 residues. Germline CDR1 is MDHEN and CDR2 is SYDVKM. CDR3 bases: TGTGCCAGCAGGCGAGGCGGGGTGGCCAGCGGCTACCCCTTC. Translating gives CASRRGGVASGYPF.

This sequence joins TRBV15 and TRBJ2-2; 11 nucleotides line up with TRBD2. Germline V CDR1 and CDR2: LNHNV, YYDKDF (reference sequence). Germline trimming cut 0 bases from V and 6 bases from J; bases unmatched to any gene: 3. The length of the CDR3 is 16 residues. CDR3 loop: CATSRDLAGGPGELFF. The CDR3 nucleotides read TGTGCCACCAGCAGAGACCTAGCGGGAGGTCCCGGGGAGCTGTTTTTT.